This T cell receptor (beta chain) was profiled in a study of human T cells and chemical hapten exposure. The wider study: On approximately 2 cm by approximately 2 cm of upper inner arm skin, sensitization was performed with 2% DPC.

Time point in this sample: patch test 2, 6 weeks after DPC sensitization. Specified treatment: therapeutic diphenylcyclopropenone sensitization with weekly scalp DPC. Patch tests were applied only after blood draws. MiXCR, run by TCRdb on the RACE reads, gives a single entry per CDR3 protein. Among tens of thousands of distinct CDR3 sequences listed, about a tenth were seen once. The length of the CDR3 is 13 residues. The germline gives CDR1 DFQATT, CDR2 SNEGSKA (reference sequence). Trimming left V 2 bases short and J 6 bases short, with 12 bases between. The sample was whole blood, taken in connection with sensitization to the hapten diphenylcyclopropenone (DPC). The receptor comes from a woman in her forties or fifties with alopecia areata. Some clones in this sample may be carry-over from other donors' samples. This sequence joins TRBV20-1 and TRBJ2-3; no firm D call. The CDR3 is CSARKGLWDTQYF. The CDR3 region has the DNA TGCAGTGCTAGAAAGGGATTATGGGATACGCAGTATTTT.